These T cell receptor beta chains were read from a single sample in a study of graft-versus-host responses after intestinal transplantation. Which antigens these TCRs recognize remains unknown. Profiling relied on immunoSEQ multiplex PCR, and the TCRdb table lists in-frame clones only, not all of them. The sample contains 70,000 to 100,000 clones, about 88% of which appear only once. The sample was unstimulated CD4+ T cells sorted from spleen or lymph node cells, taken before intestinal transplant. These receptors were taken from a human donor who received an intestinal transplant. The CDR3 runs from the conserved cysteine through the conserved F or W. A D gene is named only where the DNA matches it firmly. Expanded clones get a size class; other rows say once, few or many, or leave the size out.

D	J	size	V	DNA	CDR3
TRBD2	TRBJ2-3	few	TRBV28	TGTGCCAGCAGCCCCGCAGCGGGAGTCTCGACAGATACGCAGTATTTT	CASSPAAGVSTDTQYF
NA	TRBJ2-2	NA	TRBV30	TGTGCCTGGAGTGTACTGGGCCGAGGGGGAGGGGAGCTGTTTTTT	CAWSVLGRGGGELFF
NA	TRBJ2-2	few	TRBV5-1	TGCGCCAGCAGCGTATCGCCGACTCAGACCGGGGAGCTGTTTTTT	CASSVSPTQTGELFF
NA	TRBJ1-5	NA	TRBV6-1	TGTGCCAGCATTCCCGACATCCCGAATCAGCCCCAGCATTTT	CASIPDIPNQPQHF
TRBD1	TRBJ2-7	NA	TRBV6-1	TGTGCCAGCAGGAGGGGGCCTGGGGACTCCTACGAGCAGTACTTC	CASRRGPGDSYEQYF
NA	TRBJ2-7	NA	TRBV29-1	TGCAGCGTTGGGTGGATGCGGCAGGGTTTAACCTACGAGCAGTACTTC	CSVGWMRQGLTYEQYF
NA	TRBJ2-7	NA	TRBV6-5	TGTGCCAGCAGGTCGTGGCAGGGCGAGTCCTACGAGCAGTACTTC	CASRSWQGESYEQYF
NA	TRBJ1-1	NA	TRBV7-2	TGTGCCAGCAGCTTGAGGGGGATTAACACTGAAGCTTTCTTT	CASSLRGINTEAFF
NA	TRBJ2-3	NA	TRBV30	TGTGCCTGGAGTGGAGGGGGTACGCAGTATTTT	CAWSGGGTQYF
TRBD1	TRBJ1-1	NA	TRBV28	TGTGCCAGCAGGCAGGGGGGCGGGACTGAAGCTTTCTTT	CASRQGGGTEAFF
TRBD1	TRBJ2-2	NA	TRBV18	TGTGCCAGCTCGCCGCGACAGGGATTAACCGGGGAGCTGTTTTTT	CASSPRQGLTGELFF
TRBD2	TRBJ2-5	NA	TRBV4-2	TGTGCCAGCAGCCTAGGACTAGCGGGGGGATCGGAGACCCAGTACTTC	CASSLGLAGGSETQYF
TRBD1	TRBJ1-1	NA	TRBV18	TGTGCCAGCTCACCGACAGGGGATGCGGCGGCTTTCTTT	CASSPTGDAAAFF
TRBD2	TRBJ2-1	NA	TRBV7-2	TGTGCCAGCAGCTTAGTAGCGGGAGGGCGGGTCAATGAGCAGTTCTTC	CASSLVAGGRVNEQFF
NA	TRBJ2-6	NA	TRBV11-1	TGTGCCAGCAGCTTACAGGGTTCTGGGGCCAACGTCCTGACTTTC	CASSLQGSGANVLTF
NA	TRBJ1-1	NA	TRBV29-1	TGCAGCGTTGAAAAGGGGGTGAACACTGAAGCTTTCTTT	CSVEKGVNTEAFF
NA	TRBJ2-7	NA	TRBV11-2	TGTGCCAGCAGCCCAGGACTATACGAGCAGTACTTC	CASSPGLYEQYF
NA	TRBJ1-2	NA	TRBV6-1	TGTGCCAGCAGTTCGACAGGACCATGGGCTGGCTACACCTTC	CASSSTGPWAGYTF
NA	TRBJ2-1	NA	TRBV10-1	TGCGCCAGCAGTGAGTCCGCAGGCGGGGTAGCTTCCTACAATGAGCAGTTCTTC	CASSESAGGVASYNEQFF
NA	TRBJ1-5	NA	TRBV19	TGTGCCAGTGGGACACCGAATCAGCCCCAGCATTTT	CASGTPNQPQHF
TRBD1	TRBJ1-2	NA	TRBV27	TGTGCCAGCAGAATAACAGGGGGCTCATATGGCTACACCTTC	CASRITGGSYGYTF
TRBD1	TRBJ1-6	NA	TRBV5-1	TGCGCCAGCAGCCCTACAGGGGGTGTTGGTTCACCCCTCCACTTT	CASSPTGGVGSPLHF
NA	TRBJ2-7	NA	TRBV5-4	TGTGCCAGCAGCTTGTCGGGTCCCTACGAGCAGTACTTC	CASSLSGPYEQYF
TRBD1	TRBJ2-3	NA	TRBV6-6	TGTGCCAGCAGACGGGACAGAGAGCACACAGATACGCAGTATTTT	CASRRDREHTDTQYF
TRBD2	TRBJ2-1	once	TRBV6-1	TGTGCCAGCAGTGAATTGCCTAGCGGGAGTATCGATGAGCAGTTCTTC	CASSELPSGSIDEQFF
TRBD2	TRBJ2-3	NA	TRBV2	TGTGCCAGCAGTGTCCTAGCGGGGCGGGGGCAGTATTTT	CASSVLAGRGQYF
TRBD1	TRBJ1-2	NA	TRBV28	TGTGCCAGCAGTCTCCAGGGGGCTAGAGGCTACACCTTC	CASSLQGARGYTF
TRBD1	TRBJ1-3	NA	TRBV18	TGTGCCAGCTCACCAGAGACAGGGGCTTTTTCTGGAAACACCATATATTTT	CASSPETGAFSGNTIYF
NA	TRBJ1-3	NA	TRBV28	TGTGCCAGCAGCCCGGGAGGGGTATACTCTGGAAACACCATATATTTT	CASSPGGVYSGNTIYF
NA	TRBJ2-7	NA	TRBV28	TGTGCCAGCAGACCGAACAACTACGAGCAGTACTTC	CASRPNNYEQYF
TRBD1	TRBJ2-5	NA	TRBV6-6	TGTGCCAGCACCAGAACAGGGGGCTGGGAGACCCAGTACTTC	CASTRTGGWETQYF
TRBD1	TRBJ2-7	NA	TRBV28	TGTGCCAGCAGACGGGGACAGAACTACGAGCAGTACTTC	CASRRGQNYEQYF
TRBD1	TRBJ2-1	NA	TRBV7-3	TGTGCCAGCAGCTTAACCCGGGACAGGGTCAATGAGCAGTTCTTC	CASSLTRDRVNEQFF
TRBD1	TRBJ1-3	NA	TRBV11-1	TGTGCCAGATCCAGGGGGAGCTCTGGAAACACCATATATTTT	CARSRGSSGNTIYF
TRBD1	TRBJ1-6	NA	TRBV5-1	TGCGCCAGCAGCTTGGAGGGACAGTATAATTCACCCCTCCACTTT	CASSLEGQYNSPLHF
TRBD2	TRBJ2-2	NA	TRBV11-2	TGTGCCAGCAGCTTTCGAGGAGCGGGGACCGGGGAGCTGTTTTTT	CASSFRGAGTGELFF
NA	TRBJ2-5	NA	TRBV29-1	TGCAGGCCGGGGACACTTCAAGAGACCCAGTACTTC	CRPGTLQETQYF
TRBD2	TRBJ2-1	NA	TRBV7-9	TGTGCCAGCAGCTTGACTAGCGGGTTACGGAATGAGCAGTTCTTC	CASSLTSGLRNEQFF
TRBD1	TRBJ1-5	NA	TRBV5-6	TGTGCCAGCAGCTTACAGGGGGTTGATCAGCCCCAGCATTTT	CASSLQGVDQPQHF
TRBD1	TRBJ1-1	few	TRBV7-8	TGTGCCAGCAGCCCCGAGACAGGGGGTAGGGCTGAAGCTTTCTTT	CASSPETGGRAEAFF
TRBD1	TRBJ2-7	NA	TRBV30	TGTGCCTGGAGCCAACAGGGGCCCTACGAGCAGTACTTC	CAWSQQGPYEQYF
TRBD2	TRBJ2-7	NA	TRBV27	TGTGCCAGCAGGAGATATAGCGGGAGCTCCTACGAGCAGTACTTC	CASRRYSGSSYEQYF
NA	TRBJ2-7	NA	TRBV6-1	TGTGCCAGCAGTGAAGCGGGACTGCAAACCTACGAGCAGTACTTC	CASSEAGLQTYEQYF
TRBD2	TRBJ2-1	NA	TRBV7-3	TGTGCCAGCAGCCTCCTCCGCACGGGACTAGCGGGAGCGACCCACAATGAGCAGTTCTTC	CASSLLRTGLAGATHNEQFF
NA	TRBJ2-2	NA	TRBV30	TGTGCCTGGAGTGTTACGGGGATGGGGGAGCTGTTTTTT	CAWSVTGMGELFF
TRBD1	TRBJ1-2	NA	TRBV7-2	TGTGCCAGCAGCCTTTACAGGGGGTCCTATGGCTACACCTTC	CASSLYRGSYGYTF
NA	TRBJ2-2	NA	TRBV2	TGTGCCAGCAGTCAACGGGTGAACACCGGGGAGCTGTTTTTT	CASSQRVNTGELFF
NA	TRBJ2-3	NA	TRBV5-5	TGTGCCAGCAGCCGGCCGCCAGGGGCGGCCACAGATACGCAGTATTTT	CASSRPPGAATDTQYF
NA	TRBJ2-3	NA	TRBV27	TGTGCCAGCAGTCTACTAGACCGGACAGATACGCAGTATTTT	CASSLLDRTDTQYF
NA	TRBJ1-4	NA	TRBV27	TGTGCCAGCAGGATCAGGGGAACTAATGAAAAACTGTTTTTT	CASRIRGTNEKLFF
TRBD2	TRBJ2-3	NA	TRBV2	TGTGCCAGCAGGCGCGCTAGCGGGGTTCCTACAGATACGCAGTATTTT	CASRRASGVPTDTQYF
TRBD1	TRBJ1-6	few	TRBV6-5	TGTGCCAGCAGACGTCACAGGGGCGACTCACCCCTCCACTTT	CASRRHRGDSPLHF
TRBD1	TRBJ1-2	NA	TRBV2	TGTGCCAGCAGTGAACGACAGGGGAACTATGGCTACACCTTC	CASSERQGNYGYTF
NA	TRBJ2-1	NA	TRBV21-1	TGTGCCAGCAGCACCCCATCGGGACTAGCGGTAAGCTCCTACAATGAGCAGTTCTTC	CASSTPSGLAVSSYNEQFF
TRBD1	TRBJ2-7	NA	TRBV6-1	TGTGCCAGCGGCCGGGACAGCGCCTACGAGCAGTACTTC	CASGRDSAYEQYF